This TCR beta chain was retrieved from a study of naive and memory T cell subsets. Both TRBC1 and TRBC2 were covered by a beta constant-region primer of two equimolar oligonucleotides. Each CDR3 protein is one row after TCRdb ran MiXCR on the UMI-ligation and nested PCR reads. This sample has 120,000 to 150,000 distinct CDR3 sequences, with approximately 15% found just once. CDR3 length: 15 amino acids. The V gene lost 0 bases and the J gene lost 9 bases, with 14 bases spanning the gap. CDR1 LGHDT and CDR2 YNNKEL come from the germline V gene (reference sequence). This clonotype was observed a few times.

This sequence originates from a human donor in good health. Sequenced: naive CD4+ T cells from blood. This sequence joins TRBV3-1 and TRBJ2-2; D is ambiguous. Written as DNA, the CDR3 is TGTGCCAGCAGCCAAGATCGGACCATAGACCGGGAGCTGTTTTTT. It specifies CASSQDRTIDRELFF. Full variable domain (rest looked up from reference TRBV3-1 and TRBJ2-2): DTAVSQTPKYLVTQMGNDKSIKCEQNLGHDTMYWYKQDSKKFLKIMFSYNNKELIINETVPNRFSPKSPDKAHLNLHINSLELGDSAVYFCASSQDRTIDRELFFGEGSRLTVL.